Here is one T cell receptor (beta chain) with its context. Its antigen is unidentified. The PCR ran on 60 Vbeta and 13 Jbeta primers. Data came from immunoSEQ multiplex PCR; TCRdb stores just in-frame clones and leaves some out. The data show about 120,000 clones, roughly four fifths seen once. The sample belongs to a study of cytomegalovirus exposure and HLA in healthy donors. Notes on the study in general: Reports described diagnosis of cytomegalovirus status by the classifier as highly specific and sensitive. A missense DCLRE1C variant was associated with V- and J-gene trimming of TCR beta chains in a later analysis, and an independent cohort replicated the association.

CDR1 SEHNR and CDR2 FQNEAQ come from the germline V gene (reference sequence). The CDR3 covers 15 residues. Trimming pared 0 bases from V and 2 bases from J, leaving 10 bases between. This receptor was obtained from a woman aged 30 to 39 in good health and CMV-seropositive. The material sequenced was PBMCs. J is TRBJ1-2 and V is TRBV7-9; D remains ambiguous. The DNA for the CDR3 is TGTGCCAGCAGCTTAGCGTTTCGAGGGAACTATGGCTACACCTTC. This encodes CASSLAFRGNYGYTF.